These 9 T cell receptor beta chains were sequenced from one sample in a study of blood T cells in healthy people across ages. A second about 7 to 12 cycle PCR used barcoded and J-beta primers. TCRdb recomputed calls from the 5' RACE reads with MiXCR, one row per CDR3 protein. The sample shows about 780,000 distinct CDR3 sequences, 46% of them seen only once. Sequencing was performed on blood. All receptors come from an elderly man in good health.

The chain links TRBV7-9 to TRBJ2-7, with 10 bases identical to TRBD2. The V gene's germline CDR1 is SEHNR and CDR2 FQNEAQ (reference sequence). This CDR3 is built from 18 residues. Unmatched junction bases numbered 15, after V lost 5 bases and J lost 2 bases. The CDR3 DNA follows: TGTGCCAGCAGCCCCGATGGGGGAGGACTAGCGGAAGCCTACGAGCAGTACTTC. Amino acids: CASSPDGGGLAEAYEQYF.

The CDR3 sequence: CSANTGRQAGETQYF. DNA of the CDR3: TGCAGTGCTAATACAGGGAGGCAGGCTGGGGAGACCCAGTACTTC. V and J are TRBV20-1 and TRBJ2-5; D is possibly TRBD1 or TRBD2 (6 bases each). Looked up from germline, CDR1 is DFQATT and CDR2 is SNEGSKA (reference sequence). V lost 4 bases and J lost 5, with 20 bases in between. The CDR3 totals 15 residues.

This clonotype was found many times. This chain uses TRBV7-2 with TRBJ2-5; D remains unclear. The CDR3 covers 13 residues. V shed 1 base and J shed 5 bases, with 8 bases lying between them. Germline loops: CDR1 SGHTA, CDR2 FQGNSA. The CDR3 here is CASSLEPEETQYF. The CDR3 DNA reads TGTGCCAGCAGCTTAGAACCCGAGGAGACCCAGTACTTC.

This chain links TRBV6-5 with TRBJ2-4; either TRBD1 or TRBD2 may supply D (6 bases each). Trimming left V 0 bases short and J 13 bases short, with 19 bases between. The CDR3 runs to 15 residues. Germline V gene data show CDR1 as MNHEY and CDR2 as SVGAGI. The chain's CDR3 is CASSYSGGPSPSQYF. The CDR3 nucleotides are TGTGCCAGCAGTTACTCAGGGGGGCCTTCCCCCTCGCAGTACTTC.

The chain recombines TRBV11-1 with TRBJ2-1, with 7 positions matching TRBD1. Trimming took 5 bases from V and 9 from J; bases not matched to a gene: 10. The V gene's germline CDR1 is SGHAT and CDR2 FQDESV (reference sequence). This CDR3 region has 14 residues. This CDR3 is CASSVVRGTTEQFF. The CDR3 nucleotides are TGTGCCAGCAGCGTAGTCAGGGGGACAACTGAGCAGTTCTTC.

The V and J genes are TRBV20-1 and TRBJ2-3; 8 nucleotides agree with TRBD2. From germline, CDR1 is DFQATT and CDR2 SNEGSKA (reference sequence). CDR3 length: 14 amino acids. V trimming: 3 bases; J trimming: 2 bases; junction bases outside the gene matches: 4. CDR3 sequence reads: CSASSLAATDTQYF. In DNA, the CDR3 is TGCAGTGCTAGCTCACTAGCGGCCACAGATACGCAGTATTTT.

The rearrangement joins TRBV6-2 or TRBV6-3 to TRBJ2-7, with 7 bases lining up with TRBD1. The V gene's germline CDR1 is MNHEY and CDR2 SVGEGT. This CDR3 contains 16 residues. V dropped 7 bases and J dropped 2; count of bases not matched to a gene: 14. This CDR3 reads CASTNSADRQAYEQYF. For the CDR3, the DNA is TGTGCCAGCACTAACTCGGCGGACAGGCAGGCCTACGAGCAGTACTTC.

This clonotype was counted only a few times. V gene TRBV9 combines with J gene TRBJ2-1; D ambiguous. Trimming left V 0 bases short and J 2 bases short, with 12 bases between. Germline CDR1 SGDLS, CDR2 YYNGEE. The length of the CDR3 is 16 residues. The CDR3, as DNA: TGTGCCAGCAGCGTAGCCCTTCGTAATACCTACAATGAGCAGTTCTTC. Its protein is CASSVALRNTYNEQFF. The full variable domain, with the rest looked up from reference TRBV9 and TRBJ2-1, is DSGVTQTPKHLITATGQRVTLRCSPRSGDLSVYWYQQSLDQGLQFLIQYYNGEERAKGNILERFSAQQFPDLHSELNLSSLELGDSALYFCASSVALRNTYNEQFFGPGTRLTVL.

This clonotype was counted only a few times. The chain combines TRBV11-1 with TRBJ2-5; TRBD2 agrees at 9 bases. V dropped 4 bases and J dropped 3; count of bases not matched to a gene: 9. The CDR3 consists of 16 residues. The germline CDR1 and CDR2 sequences are SGHAT and FQDESV (reference sequence). CDR3: CASSSAGGRAEETQYF. CDR3 in DNA: TGTGCCAGCAGCTCCGCCGGCGGGAGGGCTGAAGAGACCCAGTACTTC.